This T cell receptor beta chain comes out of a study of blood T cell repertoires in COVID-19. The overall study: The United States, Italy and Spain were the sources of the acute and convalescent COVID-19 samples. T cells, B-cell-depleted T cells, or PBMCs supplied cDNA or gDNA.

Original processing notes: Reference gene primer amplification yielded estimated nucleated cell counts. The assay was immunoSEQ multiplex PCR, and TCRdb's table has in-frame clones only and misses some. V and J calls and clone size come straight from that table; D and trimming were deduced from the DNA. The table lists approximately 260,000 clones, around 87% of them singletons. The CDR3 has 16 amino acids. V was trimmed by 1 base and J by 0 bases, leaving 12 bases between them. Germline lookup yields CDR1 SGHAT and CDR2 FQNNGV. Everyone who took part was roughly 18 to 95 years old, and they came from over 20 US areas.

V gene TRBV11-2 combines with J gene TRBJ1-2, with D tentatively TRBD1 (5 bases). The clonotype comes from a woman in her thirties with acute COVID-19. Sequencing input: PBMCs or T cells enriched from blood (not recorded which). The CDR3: CASSLGVWGTNYGYTF. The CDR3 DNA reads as TGTGCCAGCAGCTTAGGTGTTTGGGGCACTAACTATGGCTACACCTTC.